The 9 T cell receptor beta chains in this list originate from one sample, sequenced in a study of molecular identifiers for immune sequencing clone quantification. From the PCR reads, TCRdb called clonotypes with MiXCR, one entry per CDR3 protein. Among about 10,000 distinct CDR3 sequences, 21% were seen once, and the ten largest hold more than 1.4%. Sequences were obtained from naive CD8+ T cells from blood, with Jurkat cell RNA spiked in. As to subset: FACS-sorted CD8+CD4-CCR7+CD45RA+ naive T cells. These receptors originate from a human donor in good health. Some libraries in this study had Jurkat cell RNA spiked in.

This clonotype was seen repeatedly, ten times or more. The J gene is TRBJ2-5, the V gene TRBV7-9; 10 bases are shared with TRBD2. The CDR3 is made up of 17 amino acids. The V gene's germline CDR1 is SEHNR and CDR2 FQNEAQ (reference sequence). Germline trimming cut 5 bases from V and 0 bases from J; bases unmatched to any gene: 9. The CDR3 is CASSPRIAGGHQETQYF. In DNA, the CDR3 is TGTGCCAGCAGCCCGAGAATAGCGGGAGGTCACCAAGAGACCCAGTACTTC.

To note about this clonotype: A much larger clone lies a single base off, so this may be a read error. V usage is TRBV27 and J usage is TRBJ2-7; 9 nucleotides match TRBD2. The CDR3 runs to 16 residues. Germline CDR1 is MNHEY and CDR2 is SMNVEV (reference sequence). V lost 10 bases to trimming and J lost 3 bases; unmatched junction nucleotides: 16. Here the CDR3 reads CANSSSPSGTLYEQYF. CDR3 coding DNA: TGTGCCAACAGCTCAAGTCCTAGCGGGACACTCTACGAGCAGTACTTC.

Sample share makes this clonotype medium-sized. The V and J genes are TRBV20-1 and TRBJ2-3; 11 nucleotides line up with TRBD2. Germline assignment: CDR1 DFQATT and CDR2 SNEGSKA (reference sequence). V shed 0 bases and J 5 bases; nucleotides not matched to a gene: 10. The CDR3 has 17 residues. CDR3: CSARDLRLAGRGDTQYF. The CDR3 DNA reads TGCAGTGCTAGAGATCTCAGACTAGCGGGAAGAGGAGATACGCAGTATTTT.

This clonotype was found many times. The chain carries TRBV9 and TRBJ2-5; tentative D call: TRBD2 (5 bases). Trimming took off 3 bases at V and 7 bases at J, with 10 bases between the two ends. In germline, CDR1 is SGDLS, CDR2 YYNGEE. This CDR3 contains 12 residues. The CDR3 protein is CASSGGSGTQYF. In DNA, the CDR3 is TGTGCCAGCAGCGGGGGAAGCGGGACCCAGTACTTC.

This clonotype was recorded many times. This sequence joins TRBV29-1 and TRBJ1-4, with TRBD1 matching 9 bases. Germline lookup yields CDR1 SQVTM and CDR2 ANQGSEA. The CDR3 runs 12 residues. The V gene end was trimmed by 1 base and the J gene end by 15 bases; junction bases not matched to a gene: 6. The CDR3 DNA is TGCAGCGTTGAAGGTCCCCGGGACAGGGTGTTTTTT. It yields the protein CSVEGPRDRVFF.

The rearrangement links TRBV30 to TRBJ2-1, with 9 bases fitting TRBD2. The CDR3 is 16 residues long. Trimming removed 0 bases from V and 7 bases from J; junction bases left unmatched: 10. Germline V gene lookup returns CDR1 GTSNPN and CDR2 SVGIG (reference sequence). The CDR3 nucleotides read TGTGCCTGGAGTGTGGTTGCGGGGGGGCTAAAAAATGAGCAGTTCTTC. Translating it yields CAWSVVAGGLKNEQFF.

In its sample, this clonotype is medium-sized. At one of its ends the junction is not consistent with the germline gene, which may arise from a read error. CDR3 amino acids: CCVPTGMNTEAFF. CDR3 in DNA: TGCTGCGTCCCGACAGGGATGAACACTGAAGCTTTCTTT. The J gene is TRBJ1-1, the V gene TRBV29-1, with 7 bases matching TRBD1. CDR1 is SQVTM, CDR2 ANQGSEA, per germline. CDR3 length equals 13 residues.

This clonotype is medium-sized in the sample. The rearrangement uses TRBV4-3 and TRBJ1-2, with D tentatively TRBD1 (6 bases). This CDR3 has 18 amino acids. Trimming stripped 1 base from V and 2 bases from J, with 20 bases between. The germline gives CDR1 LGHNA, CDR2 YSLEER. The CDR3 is CASSQVYGRGTRNYGYTF. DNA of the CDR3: TGCGCCAGCAGCCAAGTTTATGGCAGGGGAACGAGAAACTATGGCTACACCTTC.

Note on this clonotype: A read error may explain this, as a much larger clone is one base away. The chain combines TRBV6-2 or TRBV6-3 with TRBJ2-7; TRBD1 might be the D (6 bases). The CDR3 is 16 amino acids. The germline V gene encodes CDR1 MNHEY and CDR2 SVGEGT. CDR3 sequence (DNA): TGTGCCAGCAGAGCCATAACCGGGACACCTACCTACGGGCAGTACTTC. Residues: CASRAITGTPTYGQYF.